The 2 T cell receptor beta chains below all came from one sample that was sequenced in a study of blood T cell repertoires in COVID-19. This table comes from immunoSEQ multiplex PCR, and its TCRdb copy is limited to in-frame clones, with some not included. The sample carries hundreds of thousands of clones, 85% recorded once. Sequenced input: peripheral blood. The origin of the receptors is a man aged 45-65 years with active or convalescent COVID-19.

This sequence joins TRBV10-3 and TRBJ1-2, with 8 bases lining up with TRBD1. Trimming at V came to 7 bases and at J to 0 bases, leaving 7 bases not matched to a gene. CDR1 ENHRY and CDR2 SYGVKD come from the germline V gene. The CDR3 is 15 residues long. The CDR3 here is CAITDRGTANYGYTF. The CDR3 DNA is TGTGCCATCACCGACAGGGGAACAGCTAACTATGGCTACACCTTC.

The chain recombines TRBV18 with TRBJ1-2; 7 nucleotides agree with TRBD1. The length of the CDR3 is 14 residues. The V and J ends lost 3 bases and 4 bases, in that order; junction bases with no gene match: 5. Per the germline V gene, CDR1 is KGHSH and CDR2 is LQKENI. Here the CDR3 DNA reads TGTGCCAGCTCACCCAGGGACAGCACCTATGGCTACACCTTC. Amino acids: CASSPRDSTYGYTF. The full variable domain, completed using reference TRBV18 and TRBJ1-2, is NAGVMQNPRHLVRRRGQEARLRCSPMKGHSHVYWYRQLPEEGLKFMVYLQKENIIDESGMPKERFSAEFPKEGPSILRIQQVVRGDSAAYFCASSPRDSTYGYTFGSGTRLTVV.